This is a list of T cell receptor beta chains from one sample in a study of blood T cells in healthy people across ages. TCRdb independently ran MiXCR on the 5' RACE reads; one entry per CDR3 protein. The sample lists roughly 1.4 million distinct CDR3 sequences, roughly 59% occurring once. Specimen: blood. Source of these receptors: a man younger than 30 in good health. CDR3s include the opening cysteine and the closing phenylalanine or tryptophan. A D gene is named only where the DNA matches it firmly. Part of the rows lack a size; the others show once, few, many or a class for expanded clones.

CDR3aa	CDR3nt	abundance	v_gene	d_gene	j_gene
CASSLALGNYNEQFF	TGTGCCAGCAGCTTAGCGCTAGGGAACTACAATGAGCAGTTCTTC	few	TRBV7-9	NA	TRBJ2-1
CASSSGPWMPYF	TGTGCCAGCAGTTCGGGACCTTGGATGCCGTACTTC	NA	TRBV12-3/TRBV12-4	NA	TRBJ2-7
CASSLYRDRVTDTQYF	TGTGCCAGCAGCCTCTACCGGGACAGGGTCACAGATACGCAGTATTTT	NA	TRBV7-2	TRBD1	TRBJ2-3
CASSLTDAVDEQFF	TGTGCCAGCAGCCTGACAGACGCGGTCGATGAGCAGTTCTTC	NA	TRBV28	NA	TRBJ2-1
CASRNRQGSYNSPLHF	TGTGCCAGCCGAAACAGACAGGGGTCCTATAATTCACCCCTCCACTTT	NA	TRBV27	TRBD1	TRBJ1-6
CATSRDSGWSYEQYF	TGTGCCACCAGCAGAGATTCTGGCTGGAGCTACGAGCAGTACTTC	NA	TRBV15	NA	TRBJ2-7
CASSQLNGPGYTF	TGCGCCAGCAGCCAACTAAACGGGCCTGGCTACACCTTC	NA	TRBV4-3	NA	TRBJ1-2
CASSLEPGELFF	TGCGCCAGCAGCTTGGAGCCCGGGGAGCTGTTTTTT	few	TRBV5-1	NA	TRBJ2-2
CSARELAGGLGELFF	TGCAGTGCTAGAGAACTAGCGGGAGGGCTCGGGGAGCTGTTTTTT	NA	TRBV20-1	TRBD2	TRBJ2-2
CSAPDGAPHSNQPQHF	TGCAGTGCTCCGGATGGGGCCCCTCATAGCAATCAGCCCCAGCATTTT	few	TRBV20-1	NA	TRBJ1-5
CASSQHGGQPQHF	TGCGCCAGCAGCCAACACGGGGGCCAGCCCCAGCATTTT	NA	TRBV4-3	NA	TRBJ1-5
CATRSAGISYEQYF	TGTGCCACCAGGAGCGCGGGTATTAGCTACGAGCAGTACTTC	few	TRBV15	NA	TRBJ2-7
CSADPGQGHGHTF	TGCAGTGCAGACCCCGGACAGGGCCATGGCCACACCTTC	NA	TRBV20-1	TRBD1	TRBJ1-2
CASSPPGTHSFNEQFF	TGTGCCAGCAGCCCCCCGGGGACCCACTCTTTTAATGAGCAGTTCTTC	NA	TRBV28	NA	TRBJ2-1
CASSRQWYQETQYF	TGTGCCAGCAGTCGCCAGTGGTACCAAGAGACCCAGTACTTC	NA	TRBV28	NA	TRBJ2-5
CASSERGGEEQYF	TGCGCCAGCAGTGAAAGAGGGGGCGAGGAGCAGTACTTC	NA	TRBV10-2	TRBD1	TRBJ2-7
CSSRYGGPDQETQYF	TGTTCCAGCCGTTACGGTGGGCCCGACCAAGAGACCCAGTACTTC	NA	TRBV6-5	NA	TRBJ2-5
CASSQVSGSPYNEQFF	TGTGCCAGCAGCCAAGTCTCCGGTTCCCCCTACAATGAGCAGTTCTTC	few	TRBV4-2	NA	TRBJ2-1
CASSPPQRAKNIQYF	TGTGCCAGCTCACCACCTCAGCGAGCCAAAAACATTCAGTACTTC	NA	TRBV18	NA	TRBJ2-4
CASSLGTSGGGPYNEQFF	TGTGCCAGCAGCTTAGGCACTAGCGGGGGAGGCCCCTACAATGAGCAGTTCTTC	NA	TRBV11-2	TRBD2	TRBJ2-1
CASSFDVSLFEQYF	TGTGCCAGCAGCTTCGACGTCTCATTGTTCGAGCAGTACTTC	NA	TRBV5-5	NA	TRBJ2-7
CSVAGRGNTGELFF	TGCAGCGTTGCAGGGCGGGGGAACACCGGGGAGCTGTTTTTT	NA	TRBV29-1	NA	TRBJ2-2
CSIQRGLVGNTIYF	TGCAGCATCCAGCGCGGGTTAGTTGGAAACACCATATATTTT	NA	TRBV29-1	NA	TRBJ1-3
CSATPSGVLHSYEQYF	TGCAGTGCTACCCCTTCAGGGGTCTTACACTCCTACGAGCAGTACTTC	NA	TRBV20-1	NA	TRBJ2-7